The present TCR beta chain was sequenced within a study of T-cell memory formation after mild COVID-19. Study background: The study found TCR clusters largely donor specific.

Researchers used 5'RACE with constant-segment primers to make TCR alpha and TCR beta cDNA libraries that carry sample barcodes and UMIs. TCRdb re-called the 5' RACE reads with MiXCR, one entry per CDR3 protein. The profile shows under 650,000 distinct CDR3 sequences, roughly 17% of them singletons. Points from the study as a whole: Clones that got smaller from day 15 to 85 had even CD4/CD8, while clones growing later tipped toward CD4+.

Germline CDR1 DFQATT, CDR2 SNEGSKA (reference sequence). The CDR3 has 14 amino acids. Trimming removed 0 bases at V and 0 bases at J, with 8 bases between. This clonotype showed up many times. Its specificity is not known. This TCR was sampled from an adult woman who had mild COVID-19 (a few samples of this study predate the infection). Cell type and time point are not known. Input material: PBMCs or a T cell subset sorted from them (not recorded which). The V gene is TRBV20-1, the J gene TRBJ1-1; the D is unclear. CDR3 in DNA: TGCAGTGCTAGAGACCCCGGGATGAACACTGAAGCTTTCTTT. Encoded protein: CSARDPGMNTEAFF.